This TCR beta chain was identified in a study of blood T cells in healthy people across ages. Primed by a sample-barcoded 5' primer and a J-beta primer mix, a second PCR proceeded for about 6 to 12 cycles. In TCRdb, the 5' RACE reads were re-called with MiXCR into one record per CDR3 protein. The sample lists 1.5 million to 2 million distinct CDR3 sequences, roughly 27% occurring once. Trimming stripped 6 bases from V and 6 bases from J, with 18 bases between. Germline lookup yields CDR1 MNHEY and CDR2 SVGEGT. The CDR3 covers 14 residues. This clonotype was detected only a few times. The sequence was obtained from a woman aged 25 to 45 in good health. The chain recombines TRBV6-2 or TRBV6-3 with TRBJ2-7, with no clear D. Sequenced: blood. The CDR3 loop reads CASRTERLLREQYF. The CDR3 region has the DNA TGTGCCAGCAGGACGGAGCGTCTACTTCGCGAGCAGTACTTC.